Shown below are 9 T cell receptor beta chains from a single sample sequenced in a study of T cells in Graves' hyperthyroidism and ophthalmopathy (dated by TCRdb to the late 2010s). The library was generated by multiplex PCR. For sequencing, an Illumina HiSeq 2000 was employed. The TCR beta CDR3 regions were amplified from RNA transcripts. The TCR CDR3 was subjected to a first round of RT-PCR using the HTBI primer set and the Qiagen OneStep RT-PCR kit. Through fastp at Q25 and MiXCR, TCRdb rebuilt clones from the public reads, retaining in-frame beta chains. Identical CDR3 protein sequences are pooled into one entry, listed with their most common genes and DNA. Across this sample there are a few hundred thousand distinct CDR3 sequences, with about 15% seen only once. The top ten constitute roughly a sixth of the sample. The specimen was blood. Receptors originate from a woman under 30 with Graves' ophthalmopathy.

This clonotype was seen a handful of times. This rearrangement joins TRBV2 to TRBJ1-6, with TRBD1 identical over 8 bases. The V gene end was trimmed by 10 bases and the J gene end by 9 bases; junction bases not matched to a gene: 11. The CDR3 is 14 amino acids. Per germline, CDR1 SNHLY and CDR2 FYNNEI. The CDR3 spells CATSGGYLGSPLHF. The CDR3 coding sequence is TGTGCCACTTCAGGGGGCTATTTGGGTTCACCCCTCCACTTT.

V gene TRBV18 combines with J gene TRBJ1-5; TRBD1 aligns across 7 bases. CDR1 and CDR2 (germline): KGHSH, LQKENI. V dropped 4 bases and J dropped 0; count of bases not matched to a gene: 9. The CDR3 spans 17 residues. In nucleotides, the CDR3 is TGTGCCAGCTCACTCTCGGGACAGTTAAATAGCAATCAGCCCCAGCATTTT. It encodes CASSLSGQLNSNQPQHF.

This clonotype was seen ten or more times. This rearrangement joins TRBV12-3 or TRBV12-4 to TRBJ1-1; D is unresolved. V lost 2 bases to trimming and J lost 5 bases, with 9 bases between them. The CDR3 loop spans 13 amino acids. For the CDR3, the DNA is TGTGCCAGCAGTTTAAGAAGTAAGACTGAAGCTTTCTTT. Amino acid sequence: CASSLRSKTEAFF.

The V gene is TRBV4-2, the J gene TRBJ2-5; 14 nucleotides match TRBD2. The CDR3 totals 20 residues. From germline, CDR1 is LGHNA and CDR2 YNFKEQ. J was trimmed by 7 bases and V by 2 bases; bases with no gene match: 18. The DNA of the CDR3 is TGTGCCAGCAGCCAAACCATCTTAGGGGGGACTAGCGGGAGTGCGGGGACCCAGTACTTC. Its protein product is CASSQTILGGTSGSAGTQYF.

In its sample, this clonotype was seen a few times. V usage is TRBV7-9 and J usage is TRBJ1-6; tentatively, D is TRBD1 (5 bases). V was shortened by 5 bases and J by 6 bases, with 23 bases between the two germline ends. Germline V gene data show CDR1 as SEHNR and CDR2 as FQNEAQ (reference sequence). CDR3 length: 18 amino acids. The CDR3 region is CASSPQGAAAWINSPLHF. The CDR3 DNA follows: TGTGCCAGCAGCCCCCAAGGGGCGGCAGCCTGGATTAATTCACCCCTCCACTTT.

The gene calls are TRBV20-1 and TRBJ1-1; D is unresolved. Germline assignment: CDR1 DFQATT and CDR2 SNEGSKA (reference sequence). The CDR3 sequence is 12 residues long. Trimming cost V 5 bases and J 6 bases, with 13 bases left between them. DNA for the CDR3: TGCAGTGCTCCTCGCGGGGATTCTGAAGCTTTCTTT. This sequence encodes CSAPRGDSEAFF.

This chain links TRBV27 with TRBJ1-3; tentatively, D is TRBD1 (6 bases). Trimming shortened V by 6 bases and J by 9 bases, and 15 bases separated the two germline ends. This CDR3 region has 13 residues. Germline loops: CDR1 MNHEY, CDR2 SMNVEV (reference sequence). The CDR3 sequence is CASRGQWIGTIYF. The DNA of the CDR3 is TGTGCCAGCAGAGGACAGTGGATCGGCACCATATATTTT.

This clonotype was detected ten times or more. The CDR3 is CASNGPGSADTQYF. The CDR3 DNA sequence: TGTGCCAGCAACGGGCCCGGGTCGGCAGATACGCAGTATTTT. The V gene is TRBV28, the J gene TRBJ2-3; D gene unclear. Germline CDR1 is MDHEN and CDR2 is SYDVKM. Trimming took 7 bases from V and 4 from J, leaving 15 bases between them. The CDR3 covers 14 residues.

This clonotype was observed at least ten times. The chain carries TRBV7-9 and TRBJ2-5; D possibly uses TRBD1 or TRBD2 (5 bases each). Per the germline V gene, CDR1 is SEHNR and CDR2 is FQNEAQ (reference sequence). V was shortened by 7 bases and J by 5 bases, with 17 bases between the two germline ends. CDR3 size: 14 residues. For the CDR3, the DNA is TGTGCCAGCAACTCGGGACCCGAGGAGGAGACCCAGTACTTC. Translated: CASNSGPEEETQYF.